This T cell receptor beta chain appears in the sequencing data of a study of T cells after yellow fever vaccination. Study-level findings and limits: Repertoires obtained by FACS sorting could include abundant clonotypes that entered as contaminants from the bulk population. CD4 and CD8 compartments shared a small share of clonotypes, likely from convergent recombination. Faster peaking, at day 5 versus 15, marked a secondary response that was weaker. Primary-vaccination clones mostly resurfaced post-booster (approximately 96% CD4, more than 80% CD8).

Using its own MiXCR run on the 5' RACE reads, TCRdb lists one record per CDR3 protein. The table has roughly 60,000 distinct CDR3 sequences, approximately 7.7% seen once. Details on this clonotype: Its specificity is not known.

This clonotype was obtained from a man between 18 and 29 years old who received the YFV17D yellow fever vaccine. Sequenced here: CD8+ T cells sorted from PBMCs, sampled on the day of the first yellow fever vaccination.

The CDR3 nucleotides read TGTGCCAGCAACCAGGACAGGGGTATCGATGAGCAGTTCTTC. Amino acid sequence: CASNQDRGIDEQFF. The chain is built from TRBV6-2 or TRBV6-3 and TRBJ2-1; TRBD1 agrees at 9 bases. The germline CDR1 and CDR2 sequences are MNHEY and SVGEGT. Trimming removed 7 bases from V and 8 bases from J; junction bases left unmatched: 9. The CDR3 is made up of 14 amino acids.